Reported below is one T cell receptor (beta chain). The sample originates from a study of blood T cell repertoires in COVID-19. Study-wide context: COVID-19 samples collected from the United States, Italy and Spain covered acute and convalescent phases. Sources were T cells, B-cell-depleted T cells, or PBMCs; the material itself was cDNA or gDNA.

Per the original data handling: Scientists estimated how many nucleated cells there were by amplifying reference gene primers. Some clones are missing from TCRdb's copy, which holds only in-frame ones; the method was immunoSEQ multiplex PCR. For V, J and clone size, that table is used; D and trimming come from the DNA. The sample has hundreds of thousands of clones; approximately 90% are singletons. The CDR3 sequence is 15 residues long. Germline CDR1 reads MNHEY; CDR2 reads SVGAGI. Between the trimmed V and J ends, which lost 8 bases and 0 bases, there was a span of 14 bases. This clonotype originated in a man between 40 and 49 years old with acute or convalescent COVID-19. The rearrangement joins TRBV6-5 to TRBJ2-1; D may be TRBD2 (6 bases). Specimen: peripheral blood. In DNA form, the CDR3 reads TGTGCCAGCGGCGGGGCCATAAGCTCCTACAATGAGCAGTTCTTC. It encodes CASGGAISSYNEQFF.